This TCR beta chain was obtained from a study of cytomegalovirus exposure and HLA in healthy donors. Study-wide context: Within an early data release were about 90 million unique TCRs drawn from HLA-typed donors.

In the case of this clone: Antigen unknown.

V dropped 0 bases and J dropped 1 base, with 12 bases sitting between them. The CDR3 is 15 amino acids. The germline V gene has CDR1 GTSNPN and CDR2 SVGIG (reference sequence). 60 Vbeta and 13 Jbeta primers were used in PCR. The method was immunoSEQ multiplex PCR; TCRdb's version includes in-frame clones alone and lacks a portion of them. The table records about 180,000 clones, around four fifths of them present only once. Study conclusions and caveats: Later analysis placed DRB1 highest and HLA-C lowest in TCR association rates, which differed by HLA locus. Later analysis indicated greater clonal expansion among HLA-associated TCR beta chains than among equally common other chains.

The sequencing sample was made of PBMCs. The TCR sequence derives from a girl aged 10 to 17 in good health and CMV-seropositive. The chain carries TRBV30 and TRBJ1-1, with D possibly TRBD1 on 6 matching bases. The CDR3 coding sequence is TGTGCCTGGAGTGTCCTACGGGGGGCGAACACTGAAGCTTTCTTT. Translated, it gives CAWSVLRGANTEAFF.